This TCR beta chain was sequenced in a study of T cells of healthy individuals. Germline V gene lookup returns CDR1 WSHSY and CDR2 SAAADI. The CDR3 is made up of 14 amino acids. The V gene lost 2 bases and the J gene lost 1 base, with 7 bases spanning the gap. TCRdb reanalysed the 5' RACE reads using MiXCR and keeps one entry per CDR3 protein. This table holds tens of thousands of distinct CDR3 sequences, roughly 15% found once. The chain recombines TRBV10-2 with TRBJ2-3; D gene uncertain. The source is a human donor in good health. The CDR3 region has the DNA TGCGCCAGCAGTGAGGCGAGCCGCACAGATACGCAGTATTTT. As protein: CASSEASRTDTQYF.